The T cell receptor (beta chain) under discussion was sequenced for a study of spatial heterogeneity in lung cancer. The time point: sample taken at primary tumor resection. The input material, whole RNA from tumor, nontumor lung or frozen PBMC, was sequenced unsorted. From the 5' RACE reads, TCRdb called clonotypes with MiXCR, one entry per CDR3 protein. The repertoire has roughly 75,000 distinct CDR3 sequences, roughly 13% of them found once; the top ten carry 7.2%. This CDR3 spans 11 amino acids. Germline CDR1 and CDR2: MNHEY and SVGEGT. V was cut by 10 bases and J by 12 bases, with 13 bases left in between.

Specimen: PBMCs, collected at surgery. The clonotype originates from a male donor with early-stage non-small cell lung cancer. The chain is built from TRBV6-2 or TRBV6-3 and TRBJ2-6; no clear D gene. The chain's CDR3 is CATFDKLVLTF. The CDR3, as DNA: TGTGCCACCTTCGACAAGCTCGTCCTGACTTTC.